Listed here is a single T cell receptor (beta chain). In germline, CDR1 is MDHEN, CDR2 SYDVKM. This CDR3 has 18 amino acids. V lost 2 bases, J lost 5 bases, and 15 bases stayed unmatched. Per the original data handling: Reference gene primer amplification in the assay estimated nucleated cell counts. Measured with immunoSEQ multiplex PCR; TCRdb has only the in-frame clones, and not every one. The V and J calls and the clone size are those of that table, but D and trimming were determined from the DNA. The data show about 63,000 clones, with more than 75% seen just once and 40% to 60% held by the top ten. This entry is derived from a study of blood T cell repertoires in COVID-19. Study as a whole: Italy, Spain and the United States were the sources of the convalescent and acute COVID-19 samples. T cells, B-cell-depleted T cells, or PBMCs supplied cDNA or gDNA.

Sequencing was carried out using peripheral blood. The rearrangement uses TRBV28 and TRBJ2-3, with 8 bases aligning to TRBD1. The origin of this receptor is a woman of 80 years or more with acute or convalescent COVID-19. The CDR3 reads CASSLGPYVGTGGDTQYF. DNA of the CDR3: TGTGCCAGCAGTTTAGGCCCCTATGTAGGGACAGGAGGAGATACGCAGTATTTT.